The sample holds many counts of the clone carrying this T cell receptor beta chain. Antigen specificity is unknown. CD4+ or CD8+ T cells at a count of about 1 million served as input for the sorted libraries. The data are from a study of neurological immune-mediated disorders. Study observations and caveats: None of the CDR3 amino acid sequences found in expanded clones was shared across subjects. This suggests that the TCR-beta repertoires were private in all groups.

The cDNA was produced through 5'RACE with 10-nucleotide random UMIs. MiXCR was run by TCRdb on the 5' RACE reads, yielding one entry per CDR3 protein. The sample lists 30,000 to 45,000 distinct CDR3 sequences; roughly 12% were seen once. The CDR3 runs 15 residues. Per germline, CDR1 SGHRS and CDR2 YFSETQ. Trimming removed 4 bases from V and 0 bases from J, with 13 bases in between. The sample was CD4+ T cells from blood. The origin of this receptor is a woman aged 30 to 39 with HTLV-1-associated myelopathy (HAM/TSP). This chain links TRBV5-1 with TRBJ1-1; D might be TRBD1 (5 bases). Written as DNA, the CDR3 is TGCGCCAGCAGCCTAAACAGGCTTATGAACACTGAAGCTTTCTTT. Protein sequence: CASSLNRLMNTEAFF.